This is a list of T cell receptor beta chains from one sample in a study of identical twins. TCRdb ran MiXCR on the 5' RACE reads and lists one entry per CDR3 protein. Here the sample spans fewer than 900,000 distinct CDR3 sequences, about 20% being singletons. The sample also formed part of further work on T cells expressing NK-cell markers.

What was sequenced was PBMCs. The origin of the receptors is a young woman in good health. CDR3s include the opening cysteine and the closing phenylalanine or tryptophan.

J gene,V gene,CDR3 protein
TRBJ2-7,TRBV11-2,CASSYAGEYEQYF
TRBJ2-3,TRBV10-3,CAISERGASMNTQYF
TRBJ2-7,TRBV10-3,CAISDPGESSYEQYF
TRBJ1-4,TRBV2,CASSILPGPTNEKLFF
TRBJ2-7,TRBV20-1,CSAYSGTYEQYF
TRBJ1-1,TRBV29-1,CSVEAQAGTEAFF
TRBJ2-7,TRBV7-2,CASSTGPIPDYKQYF
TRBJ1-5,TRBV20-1,CSARGGTGNNQPQHF
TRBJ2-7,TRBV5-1,CASRGTSGSHSSYEQYF
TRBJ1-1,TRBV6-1,CASRRDGNTEAFF
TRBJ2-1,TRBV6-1,CASSEAGAGHNEQFF
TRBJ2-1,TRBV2,CASSSSRAGGRNEQFF
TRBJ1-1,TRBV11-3,CASSARQGAEAFF
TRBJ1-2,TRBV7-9,CASSLVSAGGGYTF
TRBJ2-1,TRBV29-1,CSVNGQGLVNEQFF
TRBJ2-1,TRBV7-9,CASSLNTGYHNEQFF
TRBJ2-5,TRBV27,CASKGGGTQYF
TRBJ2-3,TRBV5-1,CASSFGGRDTQYF
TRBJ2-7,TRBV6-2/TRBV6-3,CASSPWDSTYEQYF
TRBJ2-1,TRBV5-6,CASSTWGALNEQFF
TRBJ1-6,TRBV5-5,CASSRDSLAAPLHF
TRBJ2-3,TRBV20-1,CSATTSGRAIDTQYF
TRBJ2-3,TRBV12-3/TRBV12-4,CASGGEGPDTQYF
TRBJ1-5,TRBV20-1,CSARVAGGFQPQHF
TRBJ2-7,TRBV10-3,CAIRVGRVYEQYF
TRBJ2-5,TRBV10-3,CAISDNGDLETQYF
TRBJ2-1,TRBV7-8,CASSSLNRAYNEQFF
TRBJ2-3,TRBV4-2,CASSQDWQTSTDTQYF
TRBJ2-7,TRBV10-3,CATQGASYEQYF
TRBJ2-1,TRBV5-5,CASSWDYRYSGEQFF
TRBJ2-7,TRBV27,CASSFGSGPYEQYF
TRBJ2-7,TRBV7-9,CASSLSNGAYEQYF
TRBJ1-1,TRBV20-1,CSARATTNTEAFF
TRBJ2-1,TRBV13,CATNEASGYNEQFF
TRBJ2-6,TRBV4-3,CASSLNGGVSSGANVLTF
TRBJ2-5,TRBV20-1,CSASLGAGVQETQYF
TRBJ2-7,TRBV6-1,CASREQLSSYEQYF
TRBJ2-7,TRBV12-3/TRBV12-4,CASSSQGGSYEQYF
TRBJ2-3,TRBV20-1,CSALGAVTGGFQGNTQYF
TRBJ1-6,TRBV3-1,CASSRHRVYSPLHF
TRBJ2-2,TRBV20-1,CSARGTYTGELFF
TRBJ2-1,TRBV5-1,CASSFTIPPYNEQFF
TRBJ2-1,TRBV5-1,CASRGLVAGVSGPGKNEQFF